This passage covers 20 T cell receptor beta chains from one sample sequenced in a study of T cell responses to AZD1222 COVID-19 vaccine. The repertoire was sequenced with immunoSEQ multiplex PCR; TCRdb's copy has only in-frame clones and lacks some. The sample has roughly 160,000 clones, roughly 94% seen once. Specimen: peripheral blood, collected 28 days after the second AZD1222 dose. The receptors shown here come from an adult who received the AZD1222 COVID-19 vaccine.

The chain links TRBV6-6 to TRBJ2-7; D perhaps matches TRBD1 (6 bases). Per germline, CDR1 MNHNY and CDR2 SVGAGI (reference sequence). The ends were cut back, 4 bases at V and 2 bases at J, with 12 bases in the middle. The CDR3 totals 14 residues. CDR3 sequence (DNA): TGTGCCAGCAGTTGGGAGACAGGAGCCTACGAGCAGTACTTC. This sequence encodes CASSWETGAYEQYF.

The V call is TRBV6-5, the J call TRBJ2-1; 9 bases align to TRBD2. The germline V gene encodes CDR1 MNHEY and CDR2 SVGAGI. Trimming took 8 bases from V and 8 from J; bases not matched to a gene: 10. This CDR3 is built from 14 residues. CDR3: CASRSLRGGDEQFF. CDR3 sequence (DNA): TGTGCCAGCCGGTCCCTGCGGGGGGGAGATGAGCAGTTCTTC.

The CDR3 DNA reads as TGTGCCAGCAGTTTTGAAACTTACGAGCAGTACTTC. This gives the protein CASSFETYEQYF. The chain has TRBV28 and TRBJ2-7; no clear D gene. Germline-derived CDR1 and CDR2 are MDHEN and SYDVKM. This CDR3 region has 12 residues. Trimming cost V 3 bases and J 4 bases, with 7 bases left between them.

The chain joins TRBV10-1 to TRBJ2-3; D tentatively reads TRBD1 or TRBD2 (6 bases each). The germline CDR1 and CDR2 sequences are WNHNN and SYGVQD (reference sequence). This CDR3 has 16 amino acids. Trimming cost V 3 bases and J 1 base, with 14 bases left between them. CDR3 nucleotides: TGCGCCAGCAGTGAAGCCGGGGGCGGCGGCACAGATACGCAGTATTTT. Translating it yields CASSEAGGGGTDTQYF.

V gene TRBV15 combines with J gene TRBJ1-5; TRBD1 matches at 8 bases. This CDR3 is built from 16 residues. The ends lost 4 bases at V and 5 bases at J; junction bases unmatched: 10. The germline gives CDR1 LNHNV, CDR2 YYDKDF (reference sequence). The CDR3 loop is CATSIPTTGGYQPQHF. CDR3 DNA: TGTGCCACCAGCATACCGACCACAGGGGGATATCAGCCCCAGCATTTT.

The chain has TRBV9 and TRBJ1-3; no firm D call. The CDR3 sequence is 15 residues long. Trimming took 1 base from V and 0 from J, leaving 8 bases between them. Germline V CDR1 and CDR2: SGDLS, YYNGEE. CDR3: CASSVLPSSGNTIYF. The DNA of the CDR3 is TGTGCCAGCAGCGTACTCCCAAGCTCTGGAAACACCATATATTTT. Combining the CDR3 with reference TRBV9 and TRBJ1-3 gives the whole variable domain DSGVTQTPKHLITATGQRVTLRCSPRSGDLSVYWYQQSLDQGLQFLIQYYNGEERAKGNILERFSAQQFPDLHSELNLSSLELGDSALYFCASSVLPSSGNTIYFGEGSWLTVV.

This clone was detected only once. The rearrangement links TRBV30 to TRBJ1-1; maybe TRBD1 (5 bases). Germline V lookup: CDR1 GTSNPN, CDR2 SVGIG (reference sequence). This CDR3 is built from 12 residues. The V end was cut by 3 bases, the J end by 4 bases, with 9 bases between. CDR3 nucleotides: TGTGCCTGGAGCCCCGGGGGCACTGAAGCTTTCTTT. Protein product: CAWSPGGTEAFF. The complete variable domain, with remaining parts taken from reference TRBV30 and TRBJ1-1, reads SQTIHQWPATLVQPVGSPLSLECTVEGTSNPNLYWYRQAAGRGLQLLFYSVGIGQISSEVPQNLSASRPQDRQFILSSKKLLLSDSGFYLCAWSPGGTEAFFGQGTRLTVV.

The V gene is TRBV3-1 (or the pseudogene TRBV3-2), the J gene TRBJ1-4; D is ambiguous. Trimming cost V 5 bases and J 15 bases, with 13 bases left between them. CDR3 length: 11 amino acids. Germline V gene data show CDR1 as LGHDT and CDR2 as YNNKEL (reference sequence). The DNA for the CDR3 is TGTGCCAGCAGCGGACGAAGAACAGTGTTTTTT. Translation: CASSGRRTVFF.

This sequence joins TRBV28 and TRBJ1-5; 11 bases fit TRBD1. Trimming cost V 4 bases and J 6 bases; bases outside gene matches: 11. CDR1 and CDR2 (germline): MDHEN, SYDVKM. This CDR3 spans 17 amino acids. Here the CDR3 DNA reads TGTGCCAGCAGTTCTGGGTCCGGGACAGGGGGTGCTCAGCCCCAGCATTTT. This encodes CASSSGSGTGGAQPQHF.

V is TRBV29-1 and J is TRBJ2-7, with D maybe TRBD2 (6 bases). The CDR3 runs to 12 residues. The V end was cut by 4 bases, the J end by 2 bases, with 9 bases between. Germline values: CDR1 SQVTM, CDR2 ANQGSEA. CDR3: CSVVGTAYEQYF. In DNA, the CDR3 is TGCAGCGTTGTAGGGACTGCCTACGAGCAGTACTTC.

The V gene is TRBV7-2, the J gene TRBJ2-2, with D tentatively TRBD2 (6 bases). V lost 4 bases and J 6 bases, leaving 12 bases between the germline ends. Per germline, CDR1 SGHTA and CDR2 FQGNSA. The CDR3 is made up of 14 amino acids. CDR3 protein: CASSWDSRAGELFF. The CDR3 DNA is TGTGCCAGCAGCTGGGACTCGAGGGCCGGGGAGCTGTTTTTT.

J is TRBJ1-2 and V is TRBV2; 7 bases are shared with TRBD1. With 5 bases clipped from V and 8 bases from J, the junction kept 5 bases outside the gene matches. Germline V lookup: CDR1 SNHLY, CDR2 FYNNEI. This CDR3 spans 12 amino acids. The CDR3 DNA follows: TGTGCCAGCAGTTACAGGGGTGAGGGCTACACCTTC. Amino acid sequence: CASSYRGEGYTF. Looking up the rest from reference TRBV2 and TRBJ1-2 gives the full variable domain: EPEVTQTPSHQVTQMGQEVILRCVPISNHLYFYWYRQILGQKVEFLVSFYNNEISEKSEIFDDQFSVERPDGSNFTLKIRSTKLEDSAMYFCASSYRGEGYTFGSGTRLTVV.

The sample holds one count of this clone. V usage is TRBV10-2 and J usage is TRBJ1-5, with D unresolved. V lost 8 bases, J lost 9 bases, and 11 bases lay in between. The germline V gene encodes CDR1 WSHSY and CDR2 SAAADI. This CDR3 spans 11 amino acids. The CDR3 DNA is TGCGCCAGCGGGGTGAGGTTGCCCCAGCATTTT. It is translated as CASGVRLPQHF.

This chain connects TRBV11-3 to TRBJ2-1; weak D call: TRBD1 (5 bases). Per germline, CDR1 SGHNT and CDR2 YENEEA. The length of the CDR3 is 17 residues. Trimming left V 6 bases short and J 6 bases short, with 24 bases between. The CDR3, as DNA: TGTGCCAGCAGATCTGAAGGGTGGGGCCGTATGAGCAATGAGCAGTTCTTC. Protein sequence: CASRSEGWGRMSNEQFF.

The genes are TRBV12-5 and TRBJ2-3; a weak D match, TRBD1 (6 bases). V lost 5 bases to trimming and J lost 5 bases, with 20 bases between them. Looked up from germline, CDR1 is LGHNT and CDR2 is FRNRAP. This CDR3 has 16 amino acids. CDR3 nucleotide sequence: TGTGCTAGTGGTCTTCAAACAGGGCCCGGGATAGATACGCAGTATTTT. Encoded protein: CASGLQTGPGIDTQYF.

This chain uses TRBV30 with TRBJ2-7; TRBD2 agrees at 8 bases. The germline CDR1 and CDR2 sequences are GTSNPN and SVGIG (reference sequence). CDR3 length: 11 amino acids. V shed 4 bases and J 4 bases; nucleotides not matched to a gene: 0. CDR3: CAWKREYEQYF. The CDR3 nucleotides are TGTGCCTGGAAGCGGGAGTACGAGCAGTACTTC.

The CDR3 bases are TGTGCCAGTAGTAGTCCCTTACTCCATCAGCCCCAGCATTTT. Amino acids: CASSSPLLHQPQHF. The chain couples TRBV19 to TRBJ1-5; D call uncertain. V was shortened by 4 bases and J by 5 bases, with 12 bases between the two germline ends. CDR1 is LNHDA and CDR2 is SQIVND in the germline V gene (reference sequence). The CDR3 runs to 14 residues.

The rearrangement links TRBV28 to TRBJ2-2; 11 bases line up with TRBD2. The CDR3 runs 18 residues. Trimming at V came to 6 bases and at J to 1 base, leaving 10 bases not matched to a gene. Per the germline V gene, CDR1 is MDHEN and CDR2 is SYDVKM. This CDR3 is CASSSIPGLAENTGELFF. CDR3 nucleotide sequence: TGTGCCAGCAGCTCAATACCGGGACTAGCGGAGAACACCGGGGAGCTGTTTTTT.

This clone came up once. The chain uses TRBV29-1 and TRBJ1-1; tentative D call: TRBD1 (5 bases). CDR3 length: 14 residues. CDR1 SQVTM and CDR2 ANQGSEA come from the germline V gene. Trimming stripped 1 base from V and 4 bases from J, with 13 bases between. For the CDR3, the DNA is TGCAGCGTTGAAGGCAGGGAGGGTGGCACTGAAGCTTTCTTT. Translating gives CSVEGREGGTEAFF.

V gene TRBV20-1 combines with J gene TRBJ2-7; D may be TRBD2 (7 bases). This CDR3 contains 13 residues. Germline-derived CDR1 and CDR2 are DFQATT and SNEGSKA (reference sequence). V gave up 3 bases and J gave up 5 bases, with 14 bases separating them. Written as DNA, the CDR3 is TGCAGTGCTAGTAGGGGGGGGAACAACGAGCAGTACTTC. Translation: CSASRGGNNEQYF.